This passage covers 28 T cell receptor beta chains from one sample sequenced in a study of blood T cells in healthy people across ages. For the second PCR, which ran for roughly 7 to 11 cycles, a sample-barcoded 5' primer and a J-beta primer mix were used. In TCRdb, the 5' RACE reads were re-called with MiXCR into one record per CDR3 protein. In the table there are hundreds of thousands of distinct CDR3 sequences, around 43% of which are singletons. The sequenced sample consisted of blood. The source is a man aged 55-75 years in good health.

This clonotype was seen only a few times. The chain is built from TRBV7-9 and TRBJ2-7, with 10 bases identical to TRBD2. With V trimmed by 2 bases and J by 3 bases, 4 bases remained unmatched. CDR3 length equals 15 residues. Germline CDR1 is SEHNR and CDR2 is FQNEAQ (reference sequence). The DNA for the CDR3 is TGTGCCAGCAGCTTACTACTAGCGGGGATCTACGAGCAGTACTTC. Protein product: CASSLLLAGIYEQYF. The full variable domain, rest sourced from reference TRBV7-9 and TRBJ2-7, is DTGVSQNPRHKITKRGQNVTFRCDPISEHNRLYWYRQTLGQGPEFLTYFQNEAQLEKSRLLSDRFSAERPKGSFSTLEIQRTEQGDSAMYLCASSLLLAGIYEQYFGPGTRLTVT.

This clonotype was seen a single time. The chain carries TRBV25-1 and TRBJ1-4, with 8 bases fitting TRBD1. Per the germline V gene, CDR1 is MGHDK and CDR2 is SYGVNS. This CDR3 region has 15 residues. V shed 8 bases and J 7 bases; nucleotides not matched to a gene: 12. The CDR3 region is CASGTWTGKGEKLFF. CDR3 DNA: TGTGCCAGCGGGACCTGGACAGGGAAGGGTGAAAAACTGTTTTTT.

V gene TRBV15 combines with J gene TRBJ1-4, with a tentative D call TRBD1 (6 bases). Germline V gene sequence: CDR1 LNHNV, CDR2 YYDKDF (reference sequence). The CDR3 extends over 18 amino acids. Trimming shortened V by 5 bases and J by 5 bases, and 24 bases separated the two germline ends. The CDR3 spells CATSRTHSQGKGNEKLFF. CDR3 nucleotides: TGTGCCACCAGCCGGACACACTCGCAGGGGAAGGGGAATGAAAAACTGTTTTTT.

Remarks on this clonotype: Compared with germline, one end of the junction differs, possibly owing to a read error. CDR3 DNA: TGTGCCAACAGCGTAGGACCTAGCTCCTACGAGCAGTACTTC. Translating it yields CANSVGPSSYEQYF. The rearrangement joins TRBV9 to TRBJ2-7; no definite D call. CDR1 and CDR2 from the germline V gene are SGDLS and YYNGEE. CDR3 size: 14 residues.

The table lists this clonotype with many counts. V gene TRBV7-9 combines with J gene TRBJ2-5; TRBD2 matches 7 bases. V lost 5 bases to trimming and J lost 0 bases; unmatched junction nucleotides: 9. The CDR3 extends over 16 amino acids. The V gene's germline CDR1 is SEHNR and CDR2 FQNEAQ (reference sequence). CDR3 region: CASSPRASGNQETQYF. In DNA, the CDR3 is TGTGCCAGCAGCCCCCGGGCTAGCGGAAACCAAGAGACCCAGTACTTC.

The rearrangement uses TRBV14 and TRBJ2-3; D ambiguous. Trimming left V 5 bases short and J 4 bases short, with 19 bases between. Germline V CDR1 and CDR2: SGHDN, FVKESK. The CDR3 spans 16 residues. CDR3 coding DNA: TGTGCCAGCAGCTCCCGCACAGTCCTAACCCCAGATACGCAGTATTTT. As protein: CASSSRTVLTPDTQYF.

This clonotype has more than one count but fewer than ten. The J gene is TRBJ2-7, the V gene TRBV28; D is ambiguous. The V end lost 6 bases, the J end lost 4 bases, and 7 bases lay between the germline ends. The germline CDR1 and CDR2 sequences are MDHEN and SYDVKM. The CDR3 sequence is 11 residues long. The CDR3: CASRINYEQYF. CDR3 in DNA: TGTGCCAGCAGAATTAATTACGAGCAGTACTTC.

This clonotype showed up just a few times. The V and J genes are TRBV20-1 and TRBJ1-2, with unresolved D. The CDR3 sequence is 11 residues long. Germline V gene lookup returns CDR1 DFQATT and CDR2 SNEGSKA (reference sequence). V was cut by 2 bases and J by 2 bases, with 3 bases left in between. The DNA of the CDR3 is TGCAGTGCTAGACTCAACTATGGCTACACCTTC. Translating it yields CSARLNYGYTF.

V and J are TRBV9 and TRBJ1-4; 9 bases agree with TRBD1. V lost 5 bases and J lost 8; bases outside the gene matches: 7. The CDR3 length is 14 residues. Per the germline V gene, CDR1 is SGDLS and CDR2 is YYNGEE. The chain's CDR3 is CASSPGTGREKLFF. The CDR3 DNA sequence: TGTGCCAGCAGTCCCGGGACAGGGAGAGAAAAACTGTTTTTT.

This chain links TRBV5-5 with TRBJ2-5; no definite D call. The CDR3 runs 13 residues. The germline V and J ends were trimmed by 4 bases and 4 bases, with 11 bases remaining between them. CDR1 is SGHKS and CDR2 is YYEKEE in the germline V gene (reference sequence). CDR3 amino acids: CASSTLGRETQYF. The CDR3 bases are TGTGCCAGCAGCACGCTCGGCAGAGAGACCCAGTACTTC.

The V gene is TRBV6-2 or TRBV6-3, the J gene TRBJ1-1, with 7 nucleotides matching TRBD1. V shed 9 bases and J 0 bases; nucleotides not matched to a gene: 7. Looked up from germline, CDR1 is MNHEY and CDR2 is SVGEGT. CDR3 size: 14 residues. The CDR3 is CASQGDTMNTEAFF. For the CDR3, the DNA is TGTGCCAGTCAGGGGGACACCATGAACACTGAAGCTTTCTTT.

The chain joins TRBV18 to TRBJ1-5; 7 bases fit TRBD1. The V gene end was trimmed by 6 bases and the J gene end by 3 bases; junction bases not matched to a gene: 8. This CDR3 region has 15 residues. CDR1 is KGHSH and CDR2 is LQKENI in the germline V gene. The CDR3 coding sequence is TGTGCCAGCTCCCGCGGGACAGCTGACAATCAGCCCCAGCATTTT. The encoded protein is CASSRGTADNQPQHF.

V and J are TRBV2 and TRBJ2-3; perhaps TRBD2 as D (6 bases). There are 13 residues in the CDR3. Germline loops: CDR1 SNHLY, CDR2 FYNNEI. Trimming shortened V by 4 bases and J by 3 bases, and 8 bases separated the two germline ends. The CDR3 reads CASSGRGTDTQYF. In DNA form, the CDR3 reads TGTGCCAGCAGTGGGCGGGGAACAGATACGCAGTATTTT.

The chain links TRBV6-2 or TRBV6-3 to TRBJ2-1; D is unclear. The DNA matches TRBJ2-7 better at its end, which makes the J call doubtful. The length of the CDR3 is 14 residues. Germline V gene sequence: CDR1 MNHEY, CDR2 SVGEGT. CDR3 coding DNA: TGTGCCAGCAGTTACGGCCTCATCTACAATGAGCAGTACTTC. As protein: CASSYGLIYNEQYF.

A few counts support this clonotype. J is TRBJ2-7 and V is TRBV27, with D tentatively TRBD1 or TRBD2 (5 bases each). CDR1 MNHEY and CDR2 SMNVEV come from the germline V gene (reference sequence). This CDR3 contains 17 residues. Trimming removed 0 bases from V and 2 bases from J, with 17 bases in between. CDR3 sequence reads: CASSLSIWGKGAYEQYF. The DNA for the CDR3 is TGTGCCAGCAGTTTATCGATTTGGGGGAAAGGTGCCTACGAGCAGTACTTC.

This clonotype appeared a few times. The chain combines TRBV12-3 or TRBV12-4 with TRBJ2-1; D might be TRBD1 (5 bases). CDR3 length: 17 residues. The V and J ends lost 4 bases and 0 bases respectively, with 16 bases between them. This chain's CDR3 is CASSYGSTAYSYNEQFF. The DNA for the CDR3 is TGTGCCAGCAGTTACGGGTCGACAGCGTACTCCTACAATGAGCAGTTCTTC.

V usage is TRBV6-2 or TRBV6-3 and J usage is TRBJ2-3; the match to TRBD1 covers 9 bases. CDR3 length equals 15 residues. V lost 6 bases to trimming and J lost 4 bases; unmatched junction nucleotides: 8. Germline V gene lookup returns CDR1 MNHEY and CDR2 SVGEGT. CDR3 coding DNA: TGTGCCAGCAGAATCGGGACAGGGACCTCAGATACGCAGTATTTT. Amino acid sequence: CASRIGTGTSDTQYF.

As for this clonotype: A read error is possible here, since a much larger clone lies one base away. V and J are TRBV20-1 and TRBJ2-7; tentative D call: TRBD2 (6 bases). With 3 bases removed from V and 2 bases from J, the gap between germline ends came to 11 bases. Germline values: CDR1 DFQATT, CDR2 SNEGSKA (reference sequence). The CDR3 loop spans 13 amino acids. CDR3 in DNA: TGCAGTGCTAGGGGGGACTCCCCCTACGAGCAGTACTTC. Protein: CSARGDSPYEQYF.

This clonotype showed up just a few times. V and J are TRBV20-1 and TRBJ1-2; TRBD1 matches 10 bases. V lost 3 bases to trimming and J lost 3 bases; unmatched junction nucleotides: 7. The CDR3 totals 15 residues. Germline V gene sequence: CDR1 DFQATT, CDR2 SNEGSKA (reference sequence). The CDR3 loop reads CSASHSDRGDYGYTF. CDR3 coding DNA: TGCAGTGCTAGTCACTCGGACAGGGGGGACTATGGCTACACCTTC.

As regards this clonotype: The junction does not match germline at one end; this may be a read error. The rearrangement uses TRBV6-2 or TRBV6-3 and TRBJ2-7; D tentatively reads TRBD1 or TRBD2 (5 bases each). There are 15 residues in the CDR3. Germline V lookup: CDR1 MNHEY, CDR2 SVGEGT. The CDR3 protein is CAGSYHRDPSSEQYF. The DNA of the CDR3 is TGTGCCGGCAGTTACCACCGGGACCCTTCCTCCGAGCAGTACTTC.

The V and J genes are TRBV6-6 and TRBJ2-7; TRBD1 or TRBD2 may be the D gene (5 bases each). Trimming stripped 5 bases from V and 7 bases from J, with 15 bases between. The CDR3 contains 13 residues. The germline V gene has CDR1 MNHNY and CDR2 SVGAGI (reference sequence). The CDR3 sequence is CASSDGGPEEQYF. The DNA of the CDR3 is TGTGCCAGCAGTGATGGGGGACCAGAGGAGCAGTACTTC.

The J gene is TRBJ2-1, the V gene TRBV6-2 or TRBV6-3; TRBD1 or TRBD2 may be the D gene (5 bases each). The DNA end lines up better with TRBJ2-7; the J call may be wrong. CDR1 is MNHEY and CDR2 is SVGEGT in the germline V gene. The CDR3 length is 15 residues. The CDR3 here is CASSIRTGRYNEQYF. The DNA of the CDR3 is TGTGCCAGCAGTATTAGGACGGGACGGTACAATGAGCAGTACTTC.

This clonotype was seen more than once but under ten times. The chain couples TRBV7-3 to TRBJ2-1; 12 bases map to TRBD2. Per germline, CDR1 SGHTA and CDR2 FQGTGA. Germline trimming cut 2 bases from V and 9 bases from J; bases unmatched to any gene: 5. The length of the CDR3 is 15 residues. The CDR3 here is CASSLELAGGGEQFF. The CDR3 nucleotides read TGTGCCAGCAGCTTAGAGCTAGCGGGGGGGGGTGAGCAGTTCTTC.

On this clonotype: One end of the junction does not line up with germline, which may come from a read error. The gene calls are TRBV12-5 and TRBJ1-1; maybe TRBD1 (5 bases). This CDR3 is 14 amino acids long. Germline assignment: CDR1 LGHNT and CDR2 FRNRAP. CDR3 nucleotide sequence: TGTGCTAGTGATTTGTACGGGGGTTATACTGAAGCTTTCTTT. Amino acid sequence: CASDLYGGYTEAFF.

This rearrangement joins TRBV5-5 to TRBJ2-7, with TRBD2 identical over 8 bases. With 4 bases clipped from V and 2 bases from J, the junction kept 11 bases outside the gene matches. There are 16 residues in the CDR3. In germline, CDR1 is SGHKS, CDR2 YYEKEE (reference sequence). CDR3 residues: CASSAIRTSSPYEQYF. CDR3 nucleotides: TGTGCCAGCAGCGCCATCCGGACTAGCAGCCCCTACGAGCAGTACTTC.

This clonotype was picked up a small number of times. The chain links TRBV11-1 to TRBJ2-7; 9 bases align to TRBD1. Germline V CDR1 and CDR2: SGHAT, FQDESV (reference sequence). CDR3 size: 14 residues. With V trimmed by 7 bases and J by 5 bases, 9 bases remained unmatched. Here the CDR3 reads CASKGQGTRDEQYF. CDR3 nucleotide sequence: TGTGCCAGCAAAGGACAGGGGACACGGGACGAGCAGTACTTC.

As to this clonotype: The junction differs from germline at one of its ends, possibly a read error. The chain uses TRBV7-2 and TRBJ2-5; 11 positions match TRBD2. Matching the DNA end better, TRBJ2-7 makes the J call doubtful. The length of the CDR3 is 15 residues. Per the germline V gene, CDR1 is SGHTA and CDR2 is FQGNSA. Written as DNA, the CDR3 is TGTGCCGGCAGCCAATTTAGCGGGGGGGACTACGAGCAGTACTTC. Translating gives CAGSQFSGGDYEQYF.

This clonotype appeared once. The J gene is TRBJ2-4, the V gene TRBV9; the D is unclear. The better agreement between TRBJ2-7 and the DNA end casts doubt on the J call. The CDR3 covers 14 residues. Per the germline V gene, CDR1 is SGDLS and CDR2 is YYNGEE. Here the CDR3 reads CASSPRTRTYEQYF. The CDR3 coding sequence is TGTGCCAGCAGCCCGCGGACCCGGACCTACGAGCAGTACTTC.